Reported below is one T cell receptor beta chain. The target of this receptor is not known. No much larger clone exists at a distance of one base, and base qualities are not known. The sample belongs to a study of T cell responses to AZD1222 COVID-19 vaccine (dated by TCRdb to about 2021). Background for the entire study: AZD1222 recipients with second doses at about 4 weeks or about 12 weeks were pooled, because spike-specific TCR depth and breadth did not differ between schedules. TCR sequencing was performed for fewer than 250 trial participants, of whom about 200 were given two doses of AZD1222 and around 25 were given two doses of MenACWY control vaccine. Trial participants were enrolled by age into subgroups of 18-55, 56-69 and 70-plus years, and around 140, 26 and 57 TCR-sequenced participants, respectively, were included in these subgroups.

The study at large found these results: CD4 TCRs associated with the vaccine covered the entire spike protein, and the dominant responses were in regions 160-218 and 743-854. Because no day 14 peak-response samples were available, the repertoires could be characterized only after the peak T cell response. Spike-specific TCR breadth and depth rose significantly after two AZD1222 doses compared with day 0 and with MenACWY recipients. Conclusions about previously exposed vaccinees are limited because only five to seven AZD1222 recipients were SARS-CoV-2 seropositive at baseline. In the small 56-69-year group, the increase in depth fell short of significance, most likely because of low power. Participants were mostly white British and included more females than males, and it was suggested by the authors that clonal diversity may have been underestimated. Epitopes outside the regions mutated in the B.1.351 and B.1.1.7 variants were reportedly recognized by nearly half of the unique spike-specific TCRs.

The CDR3 regions of human TCRbeta chains were subjected to immunosequencing. In the paper's pipeline: Repertoire TCRs were checked for matches against a reference library of SARS-CoV-2-specific TCRs that had been generated using the MIRA antigen-specificity platform. Breadth was defined as the fraction of unique TCRs that were SARS-CoV-2-associated, and depth was defined as the fraction of total T cells that were SARS-CoV-2-associated. Using the MIRA data, every spike-specific TCR was mapped to the spike region that the TCR reacted to and assigned to either a CD4 or a CD8 class. Log10-transformed breadth and depth values were compared by one-way ANOVA with Sidak's multiple comparisons tests. TCRdb's version of the immuneACCESS table is confined to in-frame rearrangements and falls short of the full clone set. An unresolved V gene accounts for under half of the shortfall where checked; the remainder is of unknown origin. V and J calls and clone size come straight from that table; D and trimming were deduced from the DNA. This sample gives some 120,000 clones in total; approximately 94% of them show up just once. The ten largest clones capture around 7% of the sample.

Per the publication, the time point label means: baseline before first vaccination. Samples from vaccinated people were obtained from the UK trials COV001 and COV002, which included a single-blind randomized controlled phase 2/3 trial of AZD1222 (ChAdOx1 nCoV-19) in healthy adults. For TCRbeta chain sequencing, PBMC samples were collected from trial participants at day 0 and at day 28 after the second dose. The CDR3 holds 12 amino acids from the cysteine to the phenylalanine. The read is trimmed to its CDR3 DNA, 36 bases read in frame from base 1. From a lookup of the germline V gene, CDR1 and CDR2 are SNHLY and FYNNEI. V is pared back by 6 bases and J by 4 bases, with 9 bases lying between the germline termini.

The receptor chain draws on TRBV2 and TRBJ1-2; the D gene cannot be resolved reliably. Sample: peripheral blood, taken on day 0 of AZD1222 vaccination. The origin of this receptor is an adult in good health. The nucleotide sequence is given as TGTGCCAGCAGGGGAAGCCTCTATGGCTACACCTTC. This codes for CASRGSLYGYTF.